The present entry profiles one T cell receptor (beta chain) with its context. Antigen unknown. Germline V lookup: CDR1 SQVTM, CDR2 ANQGSEA. The CDR3 extends over 14 amino acids. These data belong to a study of CXCR3-negative and CXCR3-positive naive CD8 T cells. The authors made the TRB cDNA libraries by 5' RACE using UMI labels. TCRdb reprocessed the 5' RACE reads; each CDR3 protein has one entry and no DNA is given. Recorded here are about 130,000 distinct CDR3 sequences; the top ten clones represent 0.4% to 0.5%. General study results and limits: Naive CXCR3-positive cells had TRB CDR3s more hydrophobic than those of CXCR3-negative naive cells.

The sequenced sample was naive CXCR3+ CD8+ T cells from blood. Regarding subset: CD45RO-CCR7+CD27+CD95- naive CD8+ T cells expressing CXCR3 (TNR3+). This TCR was sampled from a human donor in good health. Some clones in this sample may be carry-over from other donors' samples. The V gene is TRBV29-1, the J gene TRBJ2-1; TCRdb designates TRBD2, a call that cannot be tested without DNA. The CDR3 loop is CSVVARTVYNEQFF.